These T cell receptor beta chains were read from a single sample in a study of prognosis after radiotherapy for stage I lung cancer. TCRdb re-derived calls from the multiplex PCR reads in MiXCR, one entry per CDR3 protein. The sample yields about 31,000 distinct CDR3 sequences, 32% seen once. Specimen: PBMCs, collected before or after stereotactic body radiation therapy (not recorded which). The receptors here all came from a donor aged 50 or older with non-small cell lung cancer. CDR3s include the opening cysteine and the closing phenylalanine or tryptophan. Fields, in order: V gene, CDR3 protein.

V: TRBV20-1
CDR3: CSAPTSVSTGTQYF

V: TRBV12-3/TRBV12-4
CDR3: CASSPFLVGPTQFF

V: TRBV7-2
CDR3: CASSLGGRVDEQFF

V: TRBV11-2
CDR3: CASSFTGGRNEQFF

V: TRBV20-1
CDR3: CSARVLTGNHNEQFF

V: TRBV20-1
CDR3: CSAKGFNTEAFF

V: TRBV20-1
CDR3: CSAREGTSGINEQFF

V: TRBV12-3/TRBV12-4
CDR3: CASTQGTGFHEQYF

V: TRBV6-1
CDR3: CASSIPGREYDSPLHF

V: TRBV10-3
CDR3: CAISESRGDTEAFF

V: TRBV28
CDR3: CASTEMGVQTQYF

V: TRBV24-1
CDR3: CATSDGSQGTQYF

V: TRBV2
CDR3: CATKPGQSSSYEQYF

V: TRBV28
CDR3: CASSFRRAGGGNTIYF

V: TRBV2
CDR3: CASSYSSYEQYF

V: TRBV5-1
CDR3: CASSLAEGNTEAFF

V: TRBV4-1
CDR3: CASSQDIPTGRQPQHF

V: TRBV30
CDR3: CAWSWGFNSPLHF

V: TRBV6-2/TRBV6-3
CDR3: CASSDSAGGYCYTF

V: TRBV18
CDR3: CASSPPPGGSYNEQFF

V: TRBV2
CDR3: CASSGVGGGLNEHYF

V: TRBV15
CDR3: CATSRPVTGQLHSPLHF